Given below is one T cell receptor beta chain in context. Its antigen remains unidentified. Clones were read by immunoSEQ multiplex PCR, and TCRdb kept only the in-frame ones, dropping some. This table has about 25,000 clones, about two thirds appearing once. Receiving focal radiation plus CTLA-4 blockade with ipilimumab were patients who had chemo-refractory metastatic non-small-cell lung cancer. This specimen belongs to a study of radiotherapy plus CTLA-4 blockade in lung cancer. Study-wide background: Patients showed objective responses in over 15% of cases, and disease control was achieved by 30% to 35%. Notes on the study in general: The best predictor of response was reported to be early blood T cell clone dynamics, with interferon-beta. The study found tumor-derived TCR clones expanded in blood after radiotherapy plus ipilimumab.

The source is a human donor with non-small cell lung cancer whose response to radiotherapy plus ipilimumab could not be evaluated. The sample consisted of peripheral blood, taken from a patient treated with radiotherapy plus ipilimumab.

The CDR3 sequence is CASSIPREGGRTEAFF. CDR3 DNA: TGTGCCAGTAGTATCCCCAGAGAGGGAGGCCGCACTGAAGCTTTCTTT. V usage is TRBV19 and J usage is TRBJ1-1; D is ambiguous. The CDR3 length is 16 residues. Germline-derived CDR1 and CDR2 are LNHDA and SQIVND (reference sequence). V gave up 3 bases and J gave up 4 bases, with 18 bases separating them.